This T cell receptor (beta chain) originates from a study of blood T cell repertoires in COVID-19. At the level of the study: The analysed material was cDNA or gDNA that came from T cells, B-cell-depleted T cells, or PBMCs.

The repertoire was sequenced with immunoSEQ multiplex PCR; TCRdb's copy has only in-frame clones and lacks some. The sample consists of about 250,000 clones, roughly four fifths of them appearing once. The material sequenced was peripheral blood. The sequence was obtained from a woman aged 70 to 79 with acute or convalescent COVID-19.

CDR3 nucleotides: TGCGCCAGCAGCTCCGGGACACCGAACACTGAAGCTTTCTTT. Residues: CASSSGTPNTEAFF. The chain has TRBV5-1 and TRBJ1-1; a weak D match, TRBD1 (6 bases). The germline V and J ends were trimmed by 3 bases and 1 base, with 10 bases remaining between them. CDR1 SGHRS and CDR2 YFSETQ come from the germline V gene. The CDR3 covers 14 residues.